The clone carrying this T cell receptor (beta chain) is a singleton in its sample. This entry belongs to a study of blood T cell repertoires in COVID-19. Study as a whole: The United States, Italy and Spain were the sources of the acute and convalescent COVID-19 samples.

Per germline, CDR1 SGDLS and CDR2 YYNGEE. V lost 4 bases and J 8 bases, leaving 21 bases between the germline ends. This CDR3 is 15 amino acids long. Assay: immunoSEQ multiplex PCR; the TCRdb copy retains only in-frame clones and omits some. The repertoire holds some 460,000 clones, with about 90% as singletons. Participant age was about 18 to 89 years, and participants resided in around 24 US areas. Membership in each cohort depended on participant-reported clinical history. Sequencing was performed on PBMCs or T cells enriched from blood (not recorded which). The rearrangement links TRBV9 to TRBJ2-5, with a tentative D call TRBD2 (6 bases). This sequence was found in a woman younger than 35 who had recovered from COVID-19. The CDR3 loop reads CASSPGTLRGETQYF. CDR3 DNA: TGTGCCAGCAGCCCCGGGACTCTACGTGGGGAAACCCAGTACTTC. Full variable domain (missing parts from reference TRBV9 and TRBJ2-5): DSGVTQTPKHLITATGQRVTLRCSPRSGDLSVYWYQQSLDQGLQFLIQYYNGEERAKGNILERFSAQQFPDLHSELNLSSLELGDSALYFCASSPGTLRGETQYFGPGTRLLVL.